This TCR beta chain was captured in a study of OX40 agonist ivuxolimab in advanced cancers. Overall study: Patients undergoing dose escalation presented with hepatocellular carcinoma, melanoma, renal cell or head and neck cancer. General study findings and limits: Blood T cells, both CD4+ and CD8+, expanded clonally by week 6 at 0.1 to 3.0 mg/kg.

The V gene lost 4 bases and the J gene lost 7 bases, with 13 bases spanning the gap. This CDR3 is built from 13 residues. Germline loops: CDR1 MNHEY, CDR2 SVGAGI. Repertoires were generated with immunoSEQ multiplex PCR, while TCRdb's copy carries only in-frame clones and drops some. The sample shows some 70,000 clones, 86% of them seen only once. Concerning this clone itself: Its antigen is unidentified.

Source: CD4+ or CD8+ T cells sorted from blood, taken in a trial of the OX40 agonist ivuxolimab. The chain uses TRBV6-5 and TRBJ1-2; TRBD1 is a possible D gene (6 bases). The receptor comes from an adult with an advanced solid tumor such as melanoma, head and neck, liver or kidney cancer. The CDR3 nucleotides are TGTGCCAGCAGTTCCACAGGGTCAGGTGGCTACACCTTC. This gives the protein CASSSTGSGGYTF.